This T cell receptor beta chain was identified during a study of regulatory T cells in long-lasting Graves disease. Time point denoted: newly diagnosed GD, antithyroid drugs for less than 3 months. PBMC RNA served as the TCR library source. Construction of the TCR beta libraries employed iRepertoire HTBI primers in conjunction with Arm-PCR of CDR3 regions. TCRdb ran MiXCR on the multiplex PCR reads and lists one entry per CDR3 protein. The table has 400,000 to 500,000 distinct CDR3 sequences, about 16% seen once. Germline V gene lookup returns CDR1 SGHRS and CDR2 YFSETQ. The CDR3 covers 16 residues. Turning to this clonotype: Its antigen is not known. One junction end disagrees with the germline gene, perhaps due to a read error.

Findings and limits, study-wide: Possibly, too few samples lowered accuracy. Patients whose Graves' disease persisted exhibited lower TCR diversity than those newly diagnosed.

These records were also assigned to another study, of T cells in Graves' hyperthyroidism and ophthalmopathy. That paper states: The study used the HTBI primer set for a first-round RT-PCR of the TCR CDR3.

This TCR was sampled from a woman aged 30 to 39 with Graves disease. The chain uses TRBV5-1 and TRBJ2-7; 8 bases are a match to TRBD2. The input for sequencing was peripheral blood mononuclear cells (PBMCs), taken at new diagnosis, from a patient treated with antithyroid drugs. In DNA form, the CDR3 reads TGCGCCAGCAGCTCTAGCCTAGCGGGTCTTTCCTACGAGCGGTACTTC. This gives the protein CASSSSLAGLSYERYF. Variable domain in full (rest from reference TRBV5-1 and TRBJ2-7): KAGVTQTPRYLIKTRGQQVTLSCSPISGHRSVSWYQQTPGQGLQFLFEYFSETQRNKGNFPGRFSGRQFSNSRSEMNVSTLELGDSALYLCASSSSLAGLSYERYFGPGTRLTVT.